What follows are 28 T cell receptor beta chains derived from one specimen sequenced in a study of blood T cell repertoires in COVID-19. The repertoire was sequenced with immunoSEQ multiplex PCR; TCRdb's copy has only in-frame clones and lacks some. The table includes 360,000 or so clones, roughly nine tenths detected once. Sequences were obtained from PBMCs or T cells enriched from blood (not recorded which). The receptors originated from a woman between 25 and 40 years old who had recovered from COVID-19.

The J gene is TRBJ1-2, the V gene TRBV20-1, with TRBD1 as a possible D gene (5 bases). V was trimmed by 7 bases and J by 5 bases, leaving 11 bases between them. This CDR3 has 11 residues. In germline, CDR1 is DFQATT, CDR2 SNEGSKA (reference sequence). CDR3 in DNA: TGCAGTGTCGGGGGGACGTATGGCTACACCTTC. Amino acids: CSVGGTYGYTF.

The rearrangement links TRBV5-4 to TRBJ1-2, with TRBD1 as a possible D gene (5 bases). The V end was cut by 4 bases, the J end by 2 bases, with 15 bases between. The germline CDR1 and CDR2 sequences are SGHNT and YYREEE (reference sequence). The CDR3 sequence is 15 residues long. The CDR3 is CASSGFQGTNYGYTF. As DNA, the CDR3 is TGTGCCAGCAGCGGTTTCCAGGGAACAAACTATGGCTACACCTTC.

This clone was seen a handful of times. The V gene is TRBV24-1, the J gene TRBJ2-1, with 7 bases aligning to TRBD1. The V segment lost 4 bases and the J segment 9 bases; nucleotides outside the gene matches: 8. The CDR3 extends over 14 amino acids. The V gene's germline CDR1 is KGHDR and CDR2 SFDVKD. Written as DNA, the CDR3 is TGTGCCACCAGTGAAGGGACAGACTATGGTGAGCAGTTCTTC. As protein: CATSEGTDYGEQFF.

V usage is TRBV5-4 and J usage is TRBJ1-2; 10 nucleotides match TRBD1. Per the germline V gene, CDR1 is SGHNT and CDR2 is YYREEE (reference sequence). V was pared by 5 bases and J by 4 bases, with 11 bases of the junction left unmatched. The CDR3 is 16 amino acids. CDR3 region: CASRGTGEGIFYGYTF. The CDR3 DNA is TGTGCCAGCAGGGGGACAGGGGAGGGGATTTTCTATGGCTACACCTTC.

Here the CDR3 reads CAWSDYRGREAFF. For the CDR3, the DNA is TGTGCCTGGAGTGATTACAGGGGGCGGGAGGCTTTCTTT. The V gene is TRBV30, the J gene TRBJ1-1, with 9 bases that match TRBD1. The germline V gene encodes CDR1 GTSNPN and CDR2 SVGIG (reference sequence). The length of the CDR3 is 13 residues. The junction had 8 bases not matched to a gene; V was cut back by 1 base and J by 11 bases.

The V call is TRBV7-9, the J call TRBJ1-2, with a weak D call TRBD1 (6 bases). V was pared by 5 bases and J by 4 bases, with 14 bases between. The CDR3 runs 14 residues. CDR1 and CDR2 from the germline V gene are SEHNR and FQNEAQ (reference sequence). CDR3 region: CASSPLQGRYGYTF. As DNA, the CDR3 is TGTGCCAGCAGCCCCTTACAGGGACGCTATGGCTACACCTTC.

This chain connects TRBV5-4 to TRBJ2-7, with D possibly being TRBD2 (6 bases). With 4 bases removed from V and 3 bases from J, the gap between germline ends came to 14 bases. The CDR3 spans 14 residues. The V gene's germline CDR1 is SGHNT and CDR2 YYREEE (reference sequence). DNA of the CDR3: TGTGCCAGCAGCCCGGGGCTGGGGGGCTACGAGCAGTACTTC. As protein: CASSPGLGGYEQYF. Variable domain in full (rest from reference TRBV5-4 and TRBJ2-7): ETGVTQSPTHLIKTRGQQVTLRCSSQSGHNTVSWYQQALGQGPQFIFQYYREEENGRGNFPPRFSGLQFPNYSSELNVNALELDDSALYLCASSPGLGGYEQYFGPGTRLTVT.

The chain carries TRBV9 and TRBJ2-2, with TRBD2 matching over 10 bases. The CDR3 spans 17 residues. Trimming cost V 0 bases and J 5 bases; bases outside gene matches: 7. Per germline, CDR1 SGDLS and CDR2 YYNGEE. The CDR3 loop is CASSVDPSGRRTGELFF. The CDR3 DNA reads as TGTGCCAGCAGCGTAGACCCTAGCGGGAGACGTACCGGGGAGCTGTTTTTT.

This rearrangement joins TRBV9 to TRBJ1-4; 7 bases agree with TRBD1. V was pared by 4 bases and J by 8 bases, with 8 bases of the junction left unmatched. The germline gives CDR1 SGDLS, CDR2 YYNGEE. The CDR3 consists of 14 residues. In DNA, the CDR3 is TGTGCCAGCAGCCCCAAGACAGGGAGAGAAAAACTGTTTTTT. Protein sequence: CASSPKTGREKLFF.

The chain links TRBV7-2 to TRBJ1-1, with no clear D. This CDR3 has 16 residues. Trimming took 7 bases from V and 2 from J, leaving 20 bases between them. The V gene's germline CDR1 is SGHTA and CDR2 FQGNSA. The CDR3 loop is CASTSQPQMFNTEAFF. CDR3 DNA sequence: TGTGCCAGCACTTCGCAACCCCAGATGTTTAACACTGAAGCTTTCTTT.

The table lists this clone with a count of one. This chain uses TRBV13 with TRBJ2-3; 11 nucleotides agree with TRBD1. There are 18 residues in the CDR3. J lost 4 bases, V lost 4 bases, and 13 bases had no gene match. Germline assignment: CDR1 PRHDT and CDR2 FYEKMQ (reference sequence). This CDR3 reads CASSSRTGGVGLADTQYF. The DNA for the CDR3 is TGTGCCAGCAGCTCACGGACAGGGGGCGTTGGTCTGGCAGATACGCAGTATTTT.

This clone has just one count. The chain employs TRBV27 and TRBJ2-1; TRBD1 might be the D (6 bases). Trimming took 5 bases from V and 2 from J, leaving 19 bases between them. The CDR3 is 17 amino acids. Germline CDR1 is MNHEY and CDR2 is SMNVEV (reference sequence). The CDR3 region has the DNA TGTGCCAGCAGTCACTCACCAGGGGTAAGAGCCTACAATGAGCAGTTCTTC. Translation gives CASSHSPGVRAYNEQFF.

The V call is TRBV5-1, the J call TRBJ2-1; TRBD2 matches 10 bases. The CDR3 spans 20 residues. Trimming removed 4 bases from V and 3 bases from J; junction bases left unmatched: 19. Germline V CDR1 and CDR2: SGHRS, YFSETQ. CDR3 nucleotide sequence: TGCGCCAGCAGCCCGGGCTTAAGCGGGGGGGCTTTTGGAAACTACAATGAGCAGTTCTTC. Translating gives CASSPGLSGGAFGNYNEQFF.

The rearrangement joins TRBV2 to TRBJ1-5; TRBD1 matches 9 bases. Germline V CDR1 and CDR2: SNHLY, FYNNEI. Germline trimming cut 8 bases from V and 3 bases from J; bases unmatched to any gene: 5. The CDR3 is made up of 14 amino acids. The CDR3, as DNA: TGTGCCAGCCGACAGGGGGACAACAATCAGCCCCAGCATTTT. Encoded protein: CASRQGDNNQPQHF.

The rearrangement links TRBV6-5 to TRBJ1-1; TRBD1 matches at 7 bases. V lost 7 bases and J lost 4; bases outside the gene matches: 6. The CDR3 is 13 amino acids. Germline loops: CDR1 MNHEY, CDR2 SVGAGI. CDR3 amino acids: CASKQQGGTEAFF. For the CDR3, the DNA is TGTGCCAGCAAGCAGCAGGGGGGCACTGAAGCTTTCTTT.

This chain joins TRBV11-2 and TRBJ1-2; D gene ambiguous. This CDR3 has 13 residues. CDR1 SGHAT and CDR2 FQNNGV come from the germline V gene. V gave up 3 bases and J gave up 3 bases, with 8 bases separating them. CDR3 coding DNA: TGTGCCAGCAGCTTCGAGATTGACTATGGCTACACCTTC. Translating gives CASSFEIDYGYTF.

This clone has just one count. Here the CDR3 reads CASSHPTGNYGYTF. The CDR3 DNA reads as TGCGCCAGCAGCCACCCAACAGGAAACTATGGCTACACCTTC. The J gene is TRBJ1-2, the V gene TRBV4-1; D is perhaps TRBD1 (5 bases). Germline CDR1 is MGHRA and CDR2 is YSYEKL. The V and J ends lost 3 bases and 2 bases respectively, with 10 bases between them. The CDR3 is 14 residues long.

The chain carries TRBV21-1 and TRBJ1-1; the table's D call, TRBD1, was not checked against the DNA. TRBV21-1 is labeled a pseudogene. This CDR3 has 14 residues. CDR3 sequence: CASSKGGQGTEAFF. The CDR3 coding sequence is TGTGCCAGCAGCAAAGGGGGACAGGGCACTGAAGCTTTCTTT.

This chain joins TRBV30 and TRBJ1-4; D gene unclear. The length of the CDR3 is 14 residues. The germline V gene encodes CDR1 GTSNPN and CDR2 SVGIG (reference sequence). V was shortened by 1 base and J by 8 bases, with 14 bases between the two germline ends. CDR3 sequence reads: CAWSGAERGEKLFF. In DNA form, the CDR3 reads TGTGCCTGGAGTGGTGCGGAACGTGGGGAAAAACTGTTTTTT.

The chain recombines TRBV5-6 with TRBJ1-5, with no clear D. Germline V gene data show CDR1 as SGHDT and CDR2 as YYEEEE. Trimming pared 4 bases from V and 11 bases from J, leaving 13 bases between. CDR3 length: 12 residues. For the CDR3, the DNA is TGTGCCAGCAGCGGGTCCTCGGGAACCCAGCATTTT. It specifies CASSGSSGTQHF.

As for this clone: This specimen includes other DNA sequences encoding the same CDR3. The chain is built from TRBV11-2 and TRBJ1-1; no firm D call. The CDR3 is 13 residues long. Germline V lookup: CDR1 SGHAT, CDR2 FQNNGV. Trimming removed 3 bases from V and 0 bases from J, with 5 bases in between. In DNA, the CDR3 is TGTGCCAGCAGCTTGGGCCTGAACACTGAAGCTTTCTTT. Encoded protein: CASSLGLNTEAFF.

The V call is TRBV30, the J call TRBJ1-5; D remains unclear. Germline CDR1 is GTSNPN and CDR2 is SVGIG (reference sequence). The CDR3 contains 13 residues. With 2 bases removed from V and 7 bases from J, the gap between germline ends came to 12 bases. DNA for the CDR3: TGTGCCTGGAGTCCAGTGCAATTCCAGCCCCAGCATTTT. Protein sequence: CAWSPVQFQPQHF.

The chain has TRBV6-4 and TRBJ2-5, with 7 nucleotides matching TRBD1. Germline values: CDR1 MRHNA, CDR2 SNTAGT. The trim removed 7 bases at V and 9 bases at J, leaving 32 bases unmatched. This CDR3 contains 20 residues. This CDR3 is CASNNYPPRGLRQGTSPQYF. In nucleotides, the CDR3 is TGTGCCAGCAATAATTACCCGCCTAGAGGTTTAAGACAGGGTACGTCTCCCCAGTACTTC.

The chain links TRBV6-5 to TRBJ2-2; 9 bases map to TRBD2. Trimming took 11 bases from V and 4 from J; bases not matched to a gene: 11. Per the germline V gene, CDR1 is MNHEY and CDR2 is SVGAGI. CDR3 length equals 15 residues. CDR3 sequence (DNA): TGTGCCGCCGGGACGAGCGGGGGGTTCACCGGGGAGCTGTTTTTT. This gives the protein CAAGTSGGFTGELFF.

The CDR3 sequence is CASSHPGRGQDTQYF. The CDR3 DNA sequence: TGTGCCAGCAGCCACCCCGGAAGAGGGCAAGATACGCAGTATTTT. This chain links TRBV3-1 (or the pseudogene TRBV3-2) with TRBJ2-3, with a tentative D call TRBD2 (5 bases). In germline, CDR1 is LGHDT, CDR2 YNNKEL (reference sequence). The CDR3 is made up of 15 amino acids. V lost 3 bases and J 5 bases, leaving 15 bases between the germline ends.

The table lists this clone with a count of one. This CDR3 is CASSQGGQGVRPQHF. For the CDR3, the DNA is TGCGCCAGCAGCCAAGGTGGACAGGGGGTTCGGCCCCAGCATTTT. The chain links TRBV4-1 to TRBJ1-5; TRBD1 matches 10 bases. Germline lookup yields CDR1 MGHRA and CDR2 YSYEKL. Trimming took 1 base from V and 9 from J; bases not matched to a gene: 6. CDR3 size: 15 residues.

The rearrangement uses TRBV27 and TRBJ1-2, with a tentative D call TRBD1 (5 bases). V lost 5 bases, J lost 0 bases, and 13 bases lay in between. Per the germline V gene, CDR1 is MNHEY and CDR2 is SMNVEV (reference sequence). CDR3 length: 15 residues. This CDR3 is CASSPPGQANYGYTF. CDR3 sequence (DNA): TGTGCCAGCAGTCCACCAGGACAAGCTAACTATGGCTACACCTTC.

The CDR3 DNA reads TGTGCCAGCAGCCGGACACATCCCGGACTAGCGGGTTCAACCTACGAGCAGTACTTC. The encoded protein is CASSRTHPGLAGSTYEQYF. V and J are TRBV3-1 (or the pseudogene TRBV3-2) and TRBJ2-7; TRBD2 matches 11 bases. This CDR3 has 19 residues. V gave up 4 bases and J gave up 2 bases; unmatched junction bases: 16. Per germline, CDR1 LGHDT and CDR2 YNNKEL (reference sequence).